Detailed here is one T cell receptor (beta chain). The data derive from a study of blood T cell repertoires in COVID-19. Study-level information: Samples came from the United States, Italy and Spain, spanning acute and convalescent COVID-19. PBMCs, B-cell-depleted T cells, or T cells were the source of the cDNA or gDNA that made up the material.

As processed by the authors: Amplification of reference gene primers provided the estimated nucleated cell counts. Assay used: immunoSEQ multiplex PCR; TCRdb lists only in-frame clones, some missing. The DNA gave D and trimming, while V, J and clone size come from that table. In the table there are under 250,000 clones, 80% of which are singletons. Sequenced: peripheral blood. This receptor was identified in a human donor in a cohort sampled during active COVID-19.

The CDR3 is CASSLEGGANTEAFF. CDR3 nucleotide sequence: TGTGCCAGCAGCTTAGAGGGGGGGGCGAACACTGAAGCTTTCTTT. The chain links TRBV7-2 to TRBJ1-1, with D possibly matching TRBD1 (6 bases). This CDR3 comprises 15 residues. Trimming shortened V by 1 base and J by 1 base, and 10 bases separated the two germline ends. CDR1 is SGHTA and CDR2 is FQGNSA in the germline V gene.